This is a list of T cell receptor beta chains from one sample in a study of blood T cell repertoires in COVID-19. Assay: immunoSEQ multiplex PCR; the TCRdb copy retains only in-frame clones and omits some. The sample records 150,000 or so clones, roughly 84% being singletons. The material sequenced was peripheral blood. The receptors stem from a human donor in a cohort sampled during active COVID-19. Each CDR3 is given with its conserved first and last residue. A D gene is named only where the DNA matches it firmly. Some rows mark clone size as missing; the rest say once, few, many or name a class of expanded clone.

d_gene	abundance	len	j_gene	v_gene	CDR3nt	CDR3aa
TRBD1	-	17	TRBJ1-2	TRBV7-9	TGTGCCAGCAGCTTAGGGGTCCCGGGACAGGGATGGATTGGCTACACCTTC	CASSLGVPGQGWIGYTF
TRBD2	once	13	TRBJ2-7	TRBV19	TGTGCCAGTAGTATTGGGAGGGGTGATGAGCAGTACTTC	CASSIGRGDEQYF
-	-	13	TRBJ2-2	TRBV2	TGTGCCACTGAACAGGGCGCGAACGGGGAGCTGTTTTTT	CATEQGANGELFF
TRBD2	-	12	TRBJ2-7	TRBV10-3	TGTGCCATCAGTGAGGGGGGAGGGGAGCAGTACTTC	CAISEGGGEQYF
TRBD2	-	17	TRBJ2-2	TRBV19	TGTGCCAGTAGTATGCCTAGCGGGGGCGTCAACACCGGGGAGCTGTTTTTT	CASSMPSGGVNTGELFF
TRBD1	-	12	TRBJ1-2	TRBV2	TGTGCCAGCAGCACAGGGGGCGGTGGCTACACCTTC	CASSTGGGGYTF
-	-	13	TRBJ1-2	TRBV18	TGTGCCAGCTCACCAAGCAAGGAGTATGGCTACACCTTC	CASSPSKEYGYTF
TRBD2	-	16	TRBJ2-1	TRBV5-6	TGTGCCAGCAGTTCCGGGACTAGGGTCTCCTACAATGAGCAGTTCTTC	CASSSGTRVSYNEQFF
-	few	14	TRBJ2-2	TRBV24-1	TGTGCCACCAGTTTTCAGGGGGGCACCGGGGAGCTGTTTTTT	CATSFQGGTGELFF
-	-	14	TRBJ2-3	TRBV27	TGTGCCAGCAGTGACAGAGTTAGCACAGATACGCAGTATTTT	CASSDRVSTDTQYF
-	-	15	TRBJ2-3	TRBV4-2	TGTGCCAGCAGCCAAGGGAGGGACGCCGGAGATACGCAGTATTTT	CASSQGRDAGDTQYF
-	-	14	TRBJ2-3	TRBV2	TGTGCCAGCGGGAGCGGGCGGGGCACAGATACGCAGTATTTT	CASGSGRGTDTQYF
-	-	15	TRBJ1-2	TRBV28	TGTGCCAGCAGTTTTTCGGACGGGGATAACTATGGCTACACCTTC	CASSFSDGDNYGYTF
TRBD1	-	16	TRBJ2-3	TRBV7-8	TGTGCCAGCAGCCCCCTGATGGACAGGGGCTCAGATACGCAGTATTTT	CASSPLMDRGSDTQYF
-	-	16	TRBJ2-3	TRBV10-3	TGTGCCATCAGTGGCCGGGGACAAGTAAGTGCAGATACGCAGTATTTT	CAISGRGQVSADTQYF
TRBD1	-	15	TRBJ2-7	TRBV6-5	TGTGCCAGCAGTTACTCTGTCAGGGGGCCCTACGAGCAGTACTTC	CASSYSVRGPYEQYF
TRBD1	-	14	TRBJ2-5	TRBV7-9	TGTGCCAGCAGCTCGCCGACAGGGGAAGAGACCCAGTACTTC	CASSSPTGEETQYF
-	-	13	TRBJ1-5	TRBV30	TGTGCCTGGAGTAGCAGGGGAGATCAGCCCCAGCATTTT	CAWSSRGDQPQHF
-	-	14	TRBJ1-4	TRBV27	TGTGCCAGCAGTTTTTCCGCAACTAATGAAAAACTGTTTTTT	CASSFSATNEKLFF
-	many	12	TRBJ2-7	TRBV4-2	TGTGCCAGCAGCCACAGCTCCTACGAGCAGTACTTC	CASSHSSYEQYF
-	-	15	TRBJ1-4	TRBV5-4	TGTGCCAGCAGCCCGGGGGGGACAAATAATGAAAAACTGTTTTTT	CASSPGGTNNEKLFF
-	-	13	TRBJ1-1	TRBV10-3	TGTGCCATTACCGAGGAGCCCAGCACTGAAGCTTTCTTT	CAITEEPSTEAFF
TRBD1	-	13	TRBJ2-4	TRBV28	TGTGCCAGCAGGACGGGACAGGAAAACATTCAGTACTTC	CASRTGQENIQYF
TRBD2	-	16	TRBJ2-1	TRBV5-1	TGCGCCAGCAGCCCGGGAGGGGGGGCCTCCTACAATGAGCAGTTCTTC	CASSPGGGASYNEQFF
TRBD1	-	11	TRBJ1-2	TRBV28	TGTGCCAGCAGATCAGGGGGTGGCTACACCTTC	CASRSGGGYTF
TRBD1	-	15	TRBJ2-1	TRBV15	TGTGCCACCAGCAGAGGGGACAGAGGTTACAATGAGCAGTTCTTC	CATSRGDRGYNEQFF
TRBD1	medium-sized	15	TRBJ2-2	TRBV5-1	TGCGCCAGCTACCCTGGGGACAGGACGGTCGGGGAGCTGTTTTTT	CASYPGDRTVGELFF
-	-	14	TRBJ1-5	TRBV28	TGTGCCAGCAGCCCTCCCAGGGGATTTCAGCCCCAGCATTTT	CASSPPRGFQPQHF
-	-	14	TRBJ1-1	TRBV15	TGTGCCACCAGCAGAGAGGCCCTCGCCACTGAAGCTTTCTTT	CATSREALATEAFF
TRBD1	-	15	TRBJ1-2	TRBV10-3	TGTGCCATCAGTACAGGGACAGGCCCTAACTATGGCTACACCTTC	CAISTGTGPNYGYTF
-	-	11	TRBJ1-2	TRBV29-1	TGCAGCGATCTCGACCCGGGGGGCTACACCTTC	CSDLDPGGYTF
-	-	16	TRBJ1-1	TRBV19	TGTGCCAGTAGTATAGCTACCGGGACTCTGAACACTGAAGCTTTCTTT	CASSIATGTLNTEAFF
-	-	15	TRBJ2-3	TRBV11-3	TGTGCCAGCAGCTTAGGGGGGCAGCGCACAGATACGCAGTATTTT	CASSLGGQRTDTQYF
TRBD1	-	15	TRBJ1-2	TRBV5-1	TGCGCCAGCAGTCGGACAGGGTCTGGTAACTATGGCTACACCTTC	CASSRTGSGNYGYTF
-	-	15	TRBJ1-1	TRBV4-3	TGCGCCAGCAGCCAAGATAGGGGTATGAACACTGAAGCTTTCTTT	CASSQDRGMNTEAFF
TRBD2	-	15	TRBJ2-1	TRBV11-1	TGTGCCAGCAGCTCCTTTAGCGGGGGGGCGAGTGAGCAGTTCTTC	CASSSFSGGASEQFF
-	-	12	TRBJ2-2	TRBV10-3	TGTGCCATCAGTCCAGGAACCGGGGAGCTGTTTTTT	CAISPGTGELFF
-	-	14	TRBJ1-1	TRBV10-1	TGCGCCAGCAGTGGTCCGGGTGGGAACACTGAAGCTTTCTTT	CASSGPGGNTEAFF
-	-	14	TRBJ2-1	TRBV7-9	TGTGCCAGCAGCTCCTTGAGGCGGCTCAATGAGCAGTTCTTC	CASSSLRRLNEQFF
TRBD1	-	15	TRBJ2-1	TRBV7-9	TGTGCCAGCAGCTTTGACAGGGGGTCCTACAATGAGCAGTTCTTC	CASSFDRGSYNEQFF
TRBD1	few	14	TRBJ1-1	TRBV19	TGTGCCAGTAGTATGGACAGGGGGCTGATTGAAGCTTTCTTT	CASSMDRGLIEAFF
-	-	17	TRBJ2-3	TRBV3-1/TRBV3-2	TGTGCCAGCAGCCAAACCTCGGGGTTAGCTTTGGGAGATACGCAGTATTTT	CASSQTSGLALGDTQYF
-	-	15	TRBJ2-3	TRBV12-5	TGTGCTAGTGGTTTGGGAGGTGGGGGCGGAGATACGCAGTATTTT	CASGLGGGGGDTQYF
-	-	14	TRBJ2-1	TRBV11-3	TGTGCCAGCAGCTTAGTCGAGGAAGGGGGTGAGCAGTTCTTC	CASSLVEEGGEQFF
-	-	17	TRBJ2-1	TRBV19	-	CASSILERASGNNEQFF
TRBD1	few	12	TRBJ1-1	TRBV25-1	TGTGCCACAGGACAGGGGAACACTGAAGCTTTCTTT	CATGQGNTEAFF
-	-	13	TRBJ2-5	TRBV28	TGTGCCAGCAGTTTACAGGGTGGAGAGACCCAGTACTTC	CASSLQGGETQYF
TRBD1	-	17	TRBJ1-6	TRBV2	TGTGCCAGCAGTGAAGCCCGGACAGGAGGTTCAAATTCACCCCTCCACTTT	CASSEARTGGSNSPLHF
TRBD1	-	12	TRBJ1-5	TRBV28	TGTGCCAGCCAGGGGGAGGATCAGCCCCAGCATTTT	CASQGEDQPQHF
-	-	14	TRBJ1-2	TRBV5-1	TGCGCCAGCAGCTTGGACCGCGGGTCGTATGGCTACACCTTC	CASSLDRGSYGYTF
-	-	15	TRBJ2-2	TRBV7-2	TGTGCCAGCAGCCGGGGGACGGGTTCCACCGGGGAGCTGTTTTTT	CASSRGTGSTGELFF
TRBD1	-	13	TRBJ1-2	TRBV29-1	TGCAGCGTTGTGGGTCAGGGACAGGGGGGCTACACCTTC	CSVVGQGQGGYTF
-	once	13	TRBJ1-1	TRBV6-2/TRBV6-3	TGTGCCAGCAGTTATGACAGAGGTTTTGAAGCTTTCTTT	CASSYDRGFEAFF
TRBD1	-	14	TRBJ2-7	TRBV7-2	TGTGCCAGCAGCGCGGACAGGTTGTCCAGCGAGCAGTACTTC	CASSADRLSSEQYF
-	-	14	TRBJ2-5	TRBV9	TGTGCCAGCAGCGTAGAGGACTGGGTGGAGACCCAGTACTTC	CASSVEDWVETQYF